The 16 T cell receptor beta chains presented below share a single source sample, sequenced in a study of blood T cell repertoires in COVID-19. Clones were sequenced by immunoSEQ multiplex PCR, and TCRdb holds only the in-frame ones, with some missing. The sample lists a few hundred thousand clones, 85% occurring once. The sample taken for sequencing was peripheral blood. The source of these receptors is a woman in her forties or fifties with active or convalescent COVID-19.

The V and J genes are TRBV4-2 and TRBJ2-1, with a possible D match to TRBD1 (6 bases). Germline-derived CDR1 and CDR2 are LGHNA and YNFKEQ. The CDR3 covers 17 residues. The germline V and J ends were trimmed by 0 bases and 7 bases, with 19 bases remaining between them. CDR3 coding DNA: TGTGCCAGCAGCCAAGAAAGACTGAAAGGGGGTGGAAATGAGCAGTTCTTC. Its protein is CASSQERLKGGGNEQFF.

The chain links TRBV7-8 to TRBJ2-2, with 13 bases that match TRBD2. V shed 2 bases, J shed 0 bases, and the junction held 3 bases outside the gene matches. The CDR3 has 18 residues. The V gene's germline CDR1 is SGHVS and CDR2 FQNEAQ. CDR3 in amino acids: CASSLKLAGGPNTGELFF. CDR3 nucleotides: TGTGCCAGCAGCTTAAAACTAGCGGGAGGGCCGAACACCGGGGAGCTGTTTTTT.

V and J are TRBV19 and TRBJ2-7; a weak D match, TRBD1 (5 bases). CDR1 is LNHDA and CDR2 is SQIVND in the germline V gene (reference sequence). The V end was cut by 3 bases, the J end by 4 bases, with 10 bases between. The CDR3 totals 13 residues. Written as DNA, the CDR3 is TGTGCCAGTAGTATCAGACAGCATTACGAGCAGTACTTC. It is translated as CASSIRQHYEQYF.

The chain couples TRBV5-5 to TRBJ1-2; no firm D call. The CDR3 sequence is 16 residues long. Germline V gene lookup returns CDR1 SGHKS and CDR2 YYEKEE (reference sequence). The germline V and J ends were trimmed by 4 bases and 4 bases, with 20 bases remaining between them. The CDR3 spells CASSNNPGRAFYGYTF. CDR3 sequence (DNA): TGTGCCAGCAGCAATAACCCCGGGAGAGCTTTCTATGGCTACACCTTC.

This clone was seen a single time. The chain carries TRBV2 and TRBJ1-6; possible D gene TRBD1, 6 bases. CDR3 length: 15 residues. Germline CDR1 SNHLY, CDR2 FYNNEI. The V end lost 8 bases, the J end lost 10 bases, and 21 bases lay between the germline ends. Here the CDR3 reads CASQAVSGVRSPLHF. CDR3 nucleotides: TGTGCCAGCCAAGCCGTCTCAGGGGTAAGGTCACCCCTCCACTTT.

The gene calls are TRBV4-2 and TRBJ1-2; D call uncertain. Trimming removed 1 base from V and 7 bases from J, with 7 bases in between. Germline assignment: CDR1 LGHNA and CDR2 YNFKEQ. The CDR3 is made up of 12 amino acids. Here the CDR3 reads CASSQAPGGYTF. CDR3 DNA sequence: TGTGCCAGCAGCCAAGCCCCCGGTGGCTACACCTTC.

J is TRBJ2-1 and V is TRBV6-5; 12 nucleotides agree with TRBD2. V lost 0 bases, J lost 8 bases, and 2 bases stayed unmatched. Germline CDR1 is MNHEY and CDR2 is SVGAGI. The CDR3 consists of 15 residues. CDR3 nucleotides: TGTGCCAGCAGTTACTCCCTAGCGGGAGGGCATGAGCAGTTCTTC. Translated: CASSYSLAGGHEQFF.

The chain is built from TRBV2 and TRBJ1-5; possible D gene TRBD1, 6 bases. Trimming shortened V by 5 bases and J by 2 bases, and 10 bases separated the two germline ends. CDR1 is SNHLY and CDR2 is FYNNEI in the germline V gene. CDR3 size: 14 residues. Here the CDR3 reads CASSKGVGNQPQHF. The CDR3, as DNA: TGTGCCAGCAGTAAGGGGGTCGGCAATCAGCCCCAGCATTTT.

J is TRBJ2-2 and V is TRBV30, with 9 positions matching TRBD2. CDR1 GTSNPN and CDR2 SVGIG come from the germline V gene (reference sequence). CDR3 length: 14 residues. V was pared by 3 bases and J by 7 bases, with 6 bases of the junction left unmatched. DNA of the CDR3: TGTGCCTGGAGGCGGGAGGGCCGGAGCGGGGAGCTGTTTTTT. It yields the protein CAWRREGRSGELFF.

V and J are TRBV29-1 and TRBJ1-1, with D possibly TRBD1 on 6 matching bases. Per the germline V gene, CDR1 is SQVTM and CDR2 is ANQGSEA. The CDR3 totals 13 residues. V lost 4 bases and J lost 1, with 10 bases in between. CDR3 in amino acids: CSVGGGWNTEAFF. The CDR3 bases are TGCAGCGTTGGTGGGGGCTGGAACACTGAAGCTTTCTTT.

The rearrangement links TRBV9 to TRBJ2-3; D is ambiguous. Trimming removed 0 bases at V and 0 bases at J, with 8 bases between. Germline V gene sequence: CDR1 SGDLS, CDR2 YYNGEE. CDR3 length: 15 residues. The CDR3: CASSVGSISTDTQYF. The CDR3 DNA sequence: TGTGCCAGCAGCGTAGGTAGCATAAGCACAGATACGCAGTATTTT.

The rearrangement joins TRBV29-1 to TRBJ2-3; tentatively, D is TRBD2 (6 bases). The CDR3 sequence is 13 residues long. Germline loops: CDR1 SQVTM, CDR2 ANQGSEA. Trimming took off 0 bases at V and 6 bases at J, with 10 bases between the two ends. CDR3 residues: CSVEEGGGDTQYF. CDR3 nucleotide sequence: TGCAGCGTTGAAGAGGGGGGTGGGGATACGCAGTATTTT.

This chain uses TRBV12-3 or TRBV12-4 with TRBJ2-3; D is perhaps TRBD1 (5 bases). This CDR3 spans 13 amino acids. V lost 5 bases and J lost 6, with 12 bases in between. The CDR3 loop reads CASSHRYKDTQYF. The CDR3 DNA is TGTGCCAGCAGTCACAGGTACAAGGATACGCAGTATTTT.

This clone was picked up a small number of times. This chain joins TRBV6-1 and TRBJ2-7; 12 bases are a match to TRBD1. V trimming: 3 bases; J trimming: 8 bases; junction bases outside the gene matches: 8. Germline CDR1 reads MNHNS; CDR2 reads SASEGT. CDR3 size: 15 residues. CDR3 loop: CASSEMGQGASKQYF. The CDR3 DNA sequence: TGTGCCAGCAGTGAGATGGGACAGGGGGCCTCCAAGCAGTACTTC.

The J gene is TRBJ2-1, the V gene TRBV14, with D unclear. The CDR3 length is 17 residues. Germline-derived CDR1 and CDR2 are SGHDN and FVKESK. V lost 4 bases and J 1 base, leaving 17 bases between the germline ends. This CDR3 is CASSPTSRGKSYNEQFF. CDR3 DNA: TGTGCCAGCAGCCCCACCTCCCGCGGAAAATCCTACAATGAGCAGTTCTTC.

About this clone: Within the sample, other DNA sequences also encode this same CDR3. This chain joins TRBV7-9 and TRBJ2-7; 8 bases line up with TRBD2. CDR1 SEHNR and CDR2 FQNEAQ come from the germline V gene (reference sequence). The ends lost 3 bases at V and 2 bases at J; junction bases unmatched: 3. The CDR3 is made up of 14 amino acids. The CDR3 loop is CASSFTSGPYEQYF. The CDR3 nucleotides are TGTGCCAGCAGCTTCACTAGCGGTCCCTACGAGCAGTACTTC.